A selection of T cell receptor beta chains follows, all from one sample in a study of blood T cell repertoires in COVID-19. Profiled with immunoSEQ multiplex PCR; TCRdb holds only in-frame clones, not every one. Of roughly 190,000 clones in the sample, around 79% were seen once. The specimen was peripheral blood. These receptors all come from a woman in her fifties or sixties with acute or convalescent COVID-19. Both conserved end residues are part of each CDR3. D genes are given only for firm matches. Where a row states a size, it is once, few, many or the class of an expanded clone; other rows omit it.

TRBD2	TRBV6-2/TRBV6-3	-	TRBJ2-3	TGTGCCAGCAGTTCCGATCGGACTAGCGGGATCACAGATACGCAGTATTTT	CASSSDRTSGITDTQYF
-	TRBV19	-	TRBJ2-7	TGTGCCAGTAGTATAGGTGCAGGCGAGCAGTACTTC	CASSIGAGEQYF
-	TRBV23-1	-	TRBJ2-2	TGCGCCAGCAGTCACCCCAGGGTGAACACCGGGGAGCTGTTTTTT	CASSHPRVNTGELFF
TRBD1	TRBV6-1	-	TRBJ2-6	TGTGCCAGCAGTGAATGGGGGGTGGAGACAGGGGCGACTGGGGCCAACGTCCTGACTTTC	CASSEWGVETGATGANVLTF
-	TRBV6-5	-	TRBJ2-6	TGTGCCAGCAGTTCGGGCCGGGGCTCTGGGGCCAACGTCCTGACTTTC	CASSSGRGSGANVLTF
-	TRBV28	-	TRBJ1-5	TGTGCCGGCACCTGGGGGCTCAATCAGCCCCAGCATTTT	CAGTWGLNQPQHF
-	TRBV19	-	TRBJ2-3	TGTGCCAGTGAAGCAACAGGCGCAGATACGCAGTATTTT	CASEATGADTQYF
TRBD1	TRBV2	-	TRBJ2-6	TGTGCCAGCAGGCCACCGGGACAGGGGGCGACTGGGGCCAACGTCCTGACTTTC	CASRPPGQGATGANVLTF
-	TRBV14	-	TRBJ2-1	TGTGCCAGCAGCCAAGATAAGTTTAGCTCCTACAATGAGCAGTTCTTC	CASSQDKFSSYNEQFF
TRBD2	TRBV7-2	-	TRBJ2-3	TGTGCCAGCAGCTTCGGGCGGACTAGCGGGGGTCCCGCGGGAGATACGCAGTATTTT	CASSFGRTSGGPAGDTQYF
TRBD1	TRBV5-6	-	TRBJ1-2	TGTGCCAGCAGCTTGGGAAACAGGGGACAGTATGGCTACACCTTC	CASSLGNRGQYGYTF
TRBD1	TRBV6-2/TRBV6-3	-	TRBJ2-2	TGTGCCAGCAGTTTGGGACAGGGATGGTCCGGGGAGCTGTTTTTT	CASSLGQGWSGELFF
-	TRBV6-5	-	TRBJ1-1	TGTGCCAAAACCCTAGGGGGTGACACTGAAGCTTTCTTT	CAKTLGGDTEAFF
-	TRBV19	-	TRBJ1-3	TGTGCCAGTAGTCCCTCTCGGGGATCTGGAAACACCATATATTTT	CASSPSRGSGNTIYF
TRBD2	TRBV7-2	-	TRBJ2-3	TGTGCCAGCAGCCGTGGAGGCGTAGCGGGTGGGGCAGATACGCAGTATTTT	CASSRGGVAGGADTQYF
-	TRBV19	-	TRBJ1-1	TGTGCCAGTAGTGATTCGGGGGACACTGAAGCTTTCTTT	CASSDSGDTEAFF
-	TRBV6-5	once	TRBJ1-5	TGTGCCAGCAGTTACTCTTGGACAGACAATCAGCCCCAGCATTTT	CASSYSWTDNQPQHF
-	TRBV3-1/TRBV3-2	-	TRBJ2-5	TGTGCCAGCAGTATCCTAGAGACCCAGTACTTC	CASSILETQYF
-	TRBV14	few	TRBJ1-6	TGTGCCAGCAGCCAGGGGGGATCCTATAATTCACCCCTCCACTTT	CASSQGGSYNSPLHF
-	TRBV5-8	many	TRBJ1-5	TGTGCCAGCAGCTTGGTTACAGGGACGAATCAGCCCCAGCATTTT	CASSLVTGTNQPQHF
-	TRBV20-1	-	TRBJ2-7	TGCAGTGCTTACTCTCGTCTCGAGCAGTACTTC	CSAYSRLEQYF
-	TRBV30	-	TRBJ2-1	TGTGCCTGGGGTGGACTGGCAAATAAGCAGTTCTTC	CAWGGLANKQFF
TRBD1	TRBV27	once	TRBJ1-5	TGTGCCAGCAGCCTACAGGGGGCGCGGGGCAATCAGCCCCAGCATTTT	CASSLQGARGNQPQHF
-	TRBV27	-	TRBJ2-1	TGTGCCAGCAGTTTATCTGGGGCTCGATACAATGAGCAGTTCTTC	CASSLSGARYNEQFF
-	TRBV14	-	TRBJ1-2	TGTGCCAGCAGCTTGGAGGACCGTTATGGCTACACCTTC	CASSLEDRYGYTF
-	TRBV18	-	TRBJ2-7	TGTGCCAGCTCACCCCTCGGGACAACTCCCTACGAGCAGTACTTC	CASSPLGTTPYEQYF
-	TRBV19	-	TRBJ1-5	TGTGCCAGTAGTCTGGTGCGGTCCAATCAGCCCCAGCATTTT	CASSLVRSNQPQHF
-	TRBV18	-	TRBJ1-2	TGTGCCAGCTCCCCGGAGGGGACCTATGGCTACACCTTC	CASSPEGTYGYTF
-	TRBV6-4	-	TRBJ1-4	TGTGCCAGCAGTGACGGCCAGGGAAATGGAAAACTGTTTTTT	CASSDGQGNGKLFF